This T cell receptor beta chain was sequenced for a study of blood T cell repertoires in COVID-19. Looking at the study overall: Material from acute and convalescent COVID-19 was sourced from the United States, Italy and Spain. PBMCs, B-cell-depleted T cells, or T cells provided the cDNA or gDNA that made up the material.

The repertoire was sequenced with immunoSEQ multiplex PCR; TCRdb's copy has only in-frame clones and lacks some. The data show 220,000 or so clones, roughly nine tenths seen once. This sequence was found in a man aged 60-69 years who had recovered from COVID-19. Sequences were obtained from peripheral blood.

In DNA form, the CDR3 reads TGTGCCAGCAGTTACCTGCGGAGGACTGAAGCTTTCTTT. Its protein product is CASSYLRRTEAFF. The V and J genes are TRBV6-2 or TRBV6-3 and TRBJ1-1, with D unresolved. CDR1 is MNHEY and CDR2 is SVGEGT in the germline V gene. CDR3 length equals 13 residues. Trimming removed 2 bases from V and 5 bases from J, with 9 bases in between.